The 11 T cell receptor beta chains given below trace back to one sample, sequenced in a study of tumor-infiltrating lymphocytes in primary liver carcinoma. Co-extraction yielded RNA and DNA from 20-30 mg of unsorted bulk tissue. Constant-region priming of 500 to 550 ng total RNA yielded TCR beta cDNA. Libraries of TCR beta came from three nested multiplex PCR rounds with slightly modified ARM-PCR. It was with TRBV1-TRBV30 forward primers and a C-beta reverse primer that the first two PCR rounds were run, at about 10 cycles each. TCRdb processed the multiplex PCR reads anew with MiXCR; each CDR3 protein has one entry. The sample records roughly 20,000 distinct CDR3 sequences, approximately 79% being singletons. Sequencing was performed on liver tumor tissue from sampling region 1. This sample's subset: tumor region T1, superior pole. The source is a young woman with primary liver carcinoma and hepatitis B virus infection.

As DNA, the CDR3 is TGTGCCAGCAGGACCGGGACTGGCGGTTACAATGAGCAGTTCTTC. It yields the protein CASRTGTGGYNEQFF. V usage is TRBV11-1 and J usage is TRBJ2-1; D is perhaps TRBD2 (6 bases). V was trimmed by 6 bases and J by 4 bases, leaving 16 bases between them. CDR1 is SGHAT and CDR2 is FQDESV in the germline V gene (reference sequence). There are 15 residues in the CDR3.

For this clonotype: The junction departs from the called germline gene at one end, perhaps through a read error. The gene calls are TRBV11-2 and TRBJ2-7; D is possibly TRBD1 or TRBD2 (5 bases each). Germline CDR1 and CDR2: SGHAT and FQNNGV. CDR3 length: 14 amino acids. The CDR3, as DNA: TGTGCCTGCAGCCGGGGCACCTTCTCCTACGAGCAGTACTTC. Its protein product is CACSRGTFSYEQYF.

The chain links TRBV12-3 or TRBV12-4 to TRBJ2-2, with D possibly being TRBD2 (6 bases). The CDR3 is 15 amino acids. The germline V and J ends were trimmed by 8 bases and 0 bases, with 13 bases remaining between them. Here the CDR3 reads CASGGWETNTGELFF. The DNA of the CDR3 is TGTGCCAGCGGGGGGTGGGAGACGAACACCGGGGAGCTGTTTTTT.

With respect to this clonotype: At one boundary the junction diverges from the germline segment, which might be a read error. Written as DNA, the CDR3 is TGTACCAGCGGCCTGTCCGGGACTAGCGGACCTGAGCAGTTCTTC. Its translation: CTSGLSGTSGPEQFF. V usage is TRBV12-3 or TRBV12-4 and J usage is TRBJ2-1; 11 bases match TRBD2. This CDR3 is built from 15 residues.

To note about this clonotype: The germline gene is not matched at one end of the junction; a read error may be the cause. The chain links TRBV29-1 to TRBJ1-1; D unclear. The CDR3 runs 12 residues. The V gene's germline CDR1 is SQVTM and CDR2 ANQGSEA. CDR3: CSLEIGSTEALF. In nucleotides, the CDR3 is TGCAGCCTCGAGATAGGGAGCACTGAAGCTCTCTTT.

In its sample, this clonotype was seen once. The junction departs from germline at one end; a sequencing error may be responsible. The gene calls are TRBV29-1 and TRBJ2-7, with 7 bases that match TRBD2. Germline values: CDR1 SQVTM, CDR2 ANQGSEA. The CDR3 sequence is 14 residues long. Here the CDR3 DNA reads TGCAGCGCTGAACGCCGGGACTATCCTCCCGAGCAGTACTTC. This encodes CSAERRDYPPEQYF.

This clonotype was detected once. The CDR3 ends on some other residue instead of the conserved phenylalanine or tryptophan, so this is likely a read error. No DNA is shown, since the ends of the CDR3 on it are uncertain; the CDR3 is the one TCRdb lists. This sequence joins TRBV28 and TRBJ2-2; TRBD2 reflects the table's D call only, with no check against the DNA. From germline, CDR1 is MDHEN and CDR2 SYDVKM. Including both end residues, the CDR3 is 13 amino acids long. The CDR3 loop reads CASSLSGSGELSL.

This clonotype has just a few counts. At one boundary the junction diverges from the germline segment, which might be a read error. The genes are TRBV20-1 and TRBJ2-7; D possibly corresponds to TRBD1 (5 bases). Germline V CDR1 and CDR2: DFQATT, SNEGSKA (reference sequence). There are 15 residues in the CDR3. CDR3 nucleotides: TGCAGTGCCAGAGGCGGACATGGGGCAGACTACGAGCAGTACTTC. This gives the protein CSARGGHGADYEQYF.

A few counts support this clonotype. At one boundary the junction diverges from the germline segment, which might be a read error. The chain employs TRBV14 and TRBJ2-1, with D uncertain. Germline V gives CDR1 SGHDN, CDR2 FVKESK. This CDR3 region has 12 residues. CDR3: CANSQTRNEQFF. In DNA form, the CDR3 reads TGTGCCAACAGCCAAACGAGGAATGAGCAGTTCTTC.

This clonotype was observed a few times. The chain is built from TRBV2 and TRBJ1-5; a possible D gene is TRBD1 (5 bases). V was clipped by 4 bases and J by 2 bases, with 9 bases between them. The CDR3 loop spans 14 amino acids. The germline gives CDR1 SNHLY, CDR2 FYNNEI. As DNA, the CDR3 is TGTGCCAGCAGTGGGGGAGGGGGCAATCAGCCCCAGCATTTT. It yields the protein CASSGGGGNQPQHF. Full variable domain (outside the CDR3, taken from reference TRBV2 and TRBJ1-5): EPEVTQTPSHQVTQMGQEVILRCVPISNHLYFYWYRQILGQKVEFLVSFYNNEISEKSEIFDDQFSVERPDGSNFTLKIRSTKLEDSAMYFCASSGGGGNQPQHFGDGTRLSIL.

Worth noting for this clonotype: Relative to the germline gene, one junction end is altered; a read error may explain this. The chain joins TRBV10-3 to TRBJ2-1, with D tentatively TRBD2 (5 bases). The V gene's germline CDR1 is ENHRY and CDR2 SYGVKD. The CDR3 spans 14 residues. The CDR3 loop reads CAINPTANRDEQFF. CDR3 bases: TGTGCCATCAATCCCACGGCGAACCGGGATGAGCAGTTCTTT.